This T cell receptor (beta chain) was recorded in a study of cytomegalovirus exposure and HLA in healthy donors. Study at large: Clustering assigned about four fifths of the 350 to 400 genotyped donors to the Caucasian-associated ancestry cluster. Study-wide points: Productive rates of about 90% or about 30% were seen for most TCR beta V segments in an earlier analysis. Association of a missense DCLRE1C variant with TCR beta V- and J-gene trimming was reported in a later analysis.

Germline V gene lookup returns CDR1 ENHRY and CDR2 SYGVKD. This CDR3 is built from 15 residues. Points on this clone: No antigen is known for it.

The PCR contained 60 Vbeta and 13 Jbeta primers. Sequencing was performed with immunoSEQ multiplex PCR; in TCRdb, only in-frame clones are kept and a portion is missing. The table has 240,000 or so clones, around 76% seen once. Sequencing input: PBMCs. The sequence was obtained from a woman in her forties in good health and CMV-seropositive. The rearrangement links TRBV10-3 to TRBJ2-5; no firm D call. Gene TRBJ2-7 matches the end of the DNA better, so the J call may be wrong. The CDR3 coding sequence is TGTGCCATCAGTGAGTCGACACCATCCTACGACGAGCAGTACTTC. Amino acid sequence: CAISESTPSYDEQYF.